What follows are 14 T cell receptor beta chains derived from one specimen sequenced in a study of blood T cell repertoires in COVID-19. Profiling relied on immunoSEQ multiplex PCR, and the TCRdb table lists in-frame clones only, not all of them. The table lists roughly 240,000 clones, 82% of them singletons. What was sequenced was peripheral blood. These TCRs come from a woman in her 70s with acute or convalescent COVID-19.

The chain combines TRBV18 with TRBJ1-2; 7 bases fit TRBD1. This CDR3 region has 13 residues. CDR1 and CDR2 from the germline V gene are KGHSH and LQKENI. Trimming cost V 0 bases and J 8 bases; bases outside gene matches: 3. The DNA for the CDR3 is TGTGCCAGCTCACCACCGGACAGGCAGGGCTACACCTTC. Amino acid sequence: CASSPPDRQGYTF.

The CDR3 loop reads CASSLLGTGGTEAFF. Here the CDR3 DNA reads TGCGCCAGCAGCCTGCTCGGGACAGGGGGCACTGAAGCTTTCTTT. The V gene is TRBV4-1, the J gene TRBJ1-1; 11 positions match TRBD1. This CDR3 contains 15 residues. The germline V gene has CDR1 MGHRA and CDR2 YSYEKL. After removal of 4 bases from V and 4 bases from J, the junction contained 5 bases not matched to a gene.

This clone was seen only once. This chain uses TRBV2 with TRBJ1-1, with 8 bases fitting TRBD1. The V gene end was trimmed by 4 bases and the J gene end by 2 bases; junction bases not matched to a gene: 6. The CDR3 runs to 15 residues. The germline V gene has CDR1 SNHLY and CDR2 FYNNEI. Here the CDR3 reads CASSVRTGLNTEAFF. CDR3 in DNA: TGTGCCAGCAGTGTACGGACAGGGCTAAACACTGAAGCTTTCTTT.

The chain employs TRBV18 and TRBJ1-5; possible D gene TRBD1, 5 bases. Between the trimmed V and J ends, which lost 4 bases and 0 bases, there was a span of 16 bases. The germline V gene has CDR1 KGHSH and CDR2 LQKENI. The CDR3 spans 17 residues. Here the CDR3 DNA reads TGTGCCAGCTCACACTCCAGGGTGGCCGATAGCAATCAGCCCCAGCATTTT. Its protein is CASSHSRVADSNQPQHF.

DNA for the CDR3: TGTGCCAGCCTTTATGCCACAGGGGTTGCCTACAATGAGCAGTTCTTC. Translation: CASLYATGVAYNEQFF. V usage is TRBV28 and J usage is TRBJ2-1; 7 nucleotides match TRBD1. Germline lookup yields CDR1 MDHEN and CDR2 SYDVKM. Trimming cost V 8 bases and J 2 bases; bases outside gene matches: 12. The CDR3 has 16 amino acids.

This clone has only one observation. The rearrangement links TRBV30 to TRBJ1-1; weak D call: TRBD1 (6 bases). This CDR3 has 13 residues. The ends were cut back, 3 bases at V and 1 base at J, with 9 bases in the middle. CDR1 and CDR2 from the germline V gene are GTSNPN and SVGIG (reference sequence). The CDR3 region is CAWRPDRNTEAFF. DNA for the CDR3: TGTGCCTGGAGGCCGGACAGGAACACTGAAGCTTTCTTT.

The J gene is TRBJ1-5, the V gene TRBV4-1; 8 nucleotides agree with TRBD1. From germline, CDR1 is MGHRA and CDR2 YSYEKL. CDR3 length: 18 amino acids. V lost 1 base, J lost 2 bases, and 10 bases stayed unmatched. CDR3 amino acids: CASSQVLTGVYGNQPQHF. CDR3 DNA: TGCGCCAGCAGCCAAGTTCTGACAGGGGTCTATGGCAATCAGCCCCAGCATTTT.

V gene TRBV7-9 combines with J gene TRBJ1-2; D unclear. V was cut by 6 bases and J by 2 bases, with 13 bases left in between. The CDR3 contains 14 residues. Germline V lookup: CDR1 SEHNR, CDR2 FQNEAQ (reference sequence). The CDR3 nucleotides read TGTGCCAGCAGTCGAGAAGGGAGAAACTATGGCTACACCTTC. Its translation: CASSREGRNYGYTF.

The rearrangement links TRBV2 to TRBJ1-1; 7 bases align to TRBD1. The junction had 6 bases not matched to a gene; V was cut back by 7 bases and J by 1 base. The CDR3 is made up of 14 amino acids. The germline CDR1 and CDR2 sequences are SNHLY and FYNNEI. CDR3 in DNA: TGTGCCAGCACCATAGGGACAGAGAACACTGAAGCTTTCTTT. This codes for CASTIGTENTEAFF.

This chain uses TRBV7-6 with TRBJ2-3, with 13 bases identical to TRBD2. V shed 5 bases and J 0 bases; nucleotides not matched to a gene: 2. The CDR3 sequence is 16 residues long. Germline loops: CDR1 SGHVS, CDR2 FNYEAQ. As DNA, the CDR3 is TGTGCCAGCAGCCCGACTAGCGGGGGGAGCACAGATACGCAGTATTTT. It encodes CASSPTSGGSTDTQYF.

The rearrangement joins TRBV2 to TRBJ2-5; 11 bases are shared with TRBD1. CDR3 length: 15 amino acids. Germline V gene sequence: CDR1 SNHLY, CDR2 FYNNEI. Trimming removed 6 bases from V and 4 bases from J; junction bases left unmatched: 7. CDR3 region: CASSTRTGGGETQYF. Here the CDR3 DNA reads TGTGCCAGCAGCACTAGGACAGGGGGCGGAGAGACCCAGTACTTC.

This clone has more than one count but fewer than ten. The rearrangement links TRBV29-1 to TRBJ1-4, with TRBD1 as a possible D gene (5 bases). Trimming left V 5 bases short and J 5 bases short, with 12 bases between. The germline V gene has CDR1 SQVTM and CDR2 ANQGSEA. CDR3 length: 13 amino acids. The CDR3 coding sequence is TGCAGCGTTAACGACAGAAAAAATGAAAAACTGTTTTTT. Translating gives CSVNDRKNEKLFF.

The rearrangement uses TRBV18 and TRBJ1-6, with 7 bases that match TRBD1. V shed 5 bases and J 10 bases; nucleotides not matched to a gene: 11. Germline-derived CDR1 and CDR2 are KGHSH and LQKENI. CDR3 length equals 15 residues. This CDR3 reads CASSGSGGGQSPLHF. The CDR3 bases are TGTGCCAGCTCAGGTTCAGGGGGTGGACAATCACCCCTCCACTTT.

V and J are TRBV28 and TRBJ1-5; TRBD1 matches at 11 bases. CDR1 MDHEN and CDR2 SYDVKM come from the germline V gene. The CDR3 has 15 amino acids. V dropped 6 bases and J dropped 4; count of bases not matched to a gene: 5. CDR3 nucleotide sequence: TGTGCCAGCAGGGAAGGGACAGGGGGTAATCAGCCCCAGCATTTT. Protein: CASREGTGGNQPQHF.